These 4 T cell receptor beta chains originate from one sample sequenced in a study of blood T cell repertoires in COVID-19. Profiled with immunoSEQ multiplex PCR; TCRdb holds only in-frame clones, not every one. The sample lists 230,000 or so clones, around 83% occurring once. The sample consisted of peripheral blood. The receptors originated from a middle-aged man with active or convalescent COVID-19.

The V gene is TRBV5-1, the J gene TRBJ1-2, with no clear D. The CDR3 covers 15 residues. Germline CDR1 reads SGHRS; CDR2 reads YFSETQ. V lost 2 bases and J lost 3, with 14 bases in between. The CDR3 is CASSFSGVDYYGYTF. DNA for the CDR3: TGCGCCAGCAGCTTTTCCGGCGTAGACTACTATGGCTACACCTTC.

The V and J genes are TRBV6-2 or TRBV6-3 and TRBJ2-7; the match to TRBD1 covers 8 bases. CDR1 and CDR2 (germline): MNHEY, SVGEGT. The CDR3 contains 17 residues. Trimming at V came to 6 bases and at J to 3 bases, leaving 16 bases not matched to a gene. In nucleotides, the CDR3 is TGTGCCAGCAGCCCACGGGATAGTTGGACAGGGAACTACGAGCAGTACTTC. This gives the protein CASSPRDSWTGNYEQYF.

The CDR3 region has the DNA TGTGCCAGCAGTTACGCGACAGGAAACTCTGGAAACACCATATATTTT. The encoded protein is CASSYATGNSGNTIYF. The chain employs TRBV6-5 and TRBJ1-3; D may be TRBD1 (6 bases). The V end lost 2 bases, the J end lost 0 bases, and 11 bases lay between the germline ends. Germline lookup yields CDR1 MNHEY and CDR2 SVGAGI. CDR3 size: 16 residues.

The CDR3 loop is CASSVGEGRGSGNTIYF. DNA of the CDR3: TGTGCCAGCAGCGTAGGCGAAGGAAGGGGCTCTGGAAACACCATATATTTT. The chain uses TRBV9 and TRBJ1-3; D possibly corresponds to TRBD1 (5 bases). CDR3 length: 17 residues. CDR1 is SGDLS and CDR2 is YYNGEE in the germline V gene. V was trimmed by 0 bases and J by 0 bases, leaving 13 bases between them.